The text below deals with one TCR beta chain. The sample originates from a study of patients and donors after allogeneic stem cell transplantation. With 6 bases removed from V and 0 bases from J, the gap between germline ends came to 18 bases. In germline, CDR1 is ENHRY, CDR2 SYGVKD. The CDR3 is 17 amino acids. TCRdb reprocessed the RT-PCR reads with MiXCR, giving one entry per CDR3 protein. The table shows under 200,000 distinct CDR3 sequences, with approximately 31% occurring only once. This sequence originates from a human donor who was either an allogeneic HSCT recipient or a stem cell or donor lymphocyte infusion donor (not recorded which). It is not recorded whose cells these are; they may come from a transplant donor. This rearrangement joins TRBV10-3 to TRBJ1-3, with D tentatively TRBD1 (5 bases). The sequenced sample was blood, either unsorted or a sorted T cell fraction (not recorded which). In DNA form, the CDR3 reads TGTGCCATCAGCCCCGGGCGCCGGGGACCCTCTGGAAACACCATATATTTT. It is translated as CAISPGRRGPSGNTIYF.